This T cell receptor (beta chain) originates from a study of T cells in Graves' hyperthyroidism and ophthalmopathy. Trimming stripped 3 bases from V and 10 bases from J, with 18 bases between. The CDR3 runs to 14 residues. Germline V lookup: CDR1 SGHVS, CDR2 FQNEAQ. A NOSPECS grade of at least 4, a Clinical Activity Score of at least 3 and duration under 3 months were recorded in ophthalmopathy patients. Not enrolled were patients with uncontrolled infection, other autoimmune disease, pregnancy or lactation. RNA transcripts yielded amplified TCR beta CDR3 regions. A set of HTBI primers served as the primers for a first-round RT-PCR of the TCR CDR3. One entry per CDR3 protein results from TCRdb running MiXCR on the multiplex PCR reads. In the table there are roughly 500,000 distinct CDR3 sequences, around a fifth of which are singletons.

This clonotype was obtained from a woman in her 70s with Graves' ophthalmopathy. The J gene is TRBJ1-2, the V gene TRBV7-8, with D possibly matching TRBD1 (5 bases). Sequencing was performed on blood. CDR3 sequence (DNA): TGTGCCAGCAGCTTCGGGGACCCGGGCGGCGACTACACCTTC. Translation: CASSFGDPGGDYTF. Full variable domain (outside the CDR3, taken from reference TRBV7-8 and TRBJ1-2): GAGVSQSPRYKVAKRGQDVALRCDPISGHVSLFWYQQALGQGPEFLTYFQNEAQLDKSGLPSDRFFAERPEGSVSTLKIQRTQQEDSAVYLCASSFGDPGGDYTFGSGTRLTVV.